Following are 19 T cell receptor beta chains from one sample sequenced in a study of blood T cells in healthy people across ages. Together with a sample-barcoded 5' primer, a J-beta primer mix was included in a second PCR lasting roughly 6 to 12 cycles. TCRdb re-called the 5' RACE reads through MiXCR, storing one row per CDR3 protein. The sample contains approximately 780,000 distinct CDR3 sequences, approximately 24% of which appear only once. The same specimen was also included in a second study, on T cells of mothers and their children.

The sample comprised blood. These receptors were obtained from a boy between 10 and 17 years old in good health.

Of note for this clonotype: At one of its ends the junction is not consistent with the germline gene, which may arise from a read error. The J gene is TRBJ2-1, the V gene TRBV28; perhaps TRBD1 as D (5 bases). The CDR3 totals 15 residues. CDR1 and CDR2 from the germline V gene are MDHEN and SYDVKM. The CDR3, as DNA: TGTGCCAGCAGTTTACCGACAGCGTCCTACAATGGGCAGTTCTTC. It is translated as CASSLPTASYNGQFF.

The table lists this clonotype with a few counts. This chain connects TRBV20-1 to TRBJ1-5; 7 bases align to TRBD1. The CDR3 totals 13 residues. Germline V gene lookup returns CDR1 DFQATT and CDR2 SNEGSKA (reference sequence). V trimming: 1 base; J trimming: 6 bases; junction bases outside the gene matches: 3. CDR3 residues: CSARVDRVQPQHF. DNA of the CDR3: TGCAGTGCTAGAGTTGACAGGGTTCAGCCCCAGCATTTT.

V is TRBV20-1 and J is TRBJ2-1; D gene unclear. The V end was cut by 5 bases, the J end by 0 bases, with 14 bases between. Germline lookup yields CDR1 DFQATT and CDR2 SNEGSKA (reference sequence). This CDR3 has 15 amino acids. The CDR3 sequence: CSAQSYSFSYNEQFF. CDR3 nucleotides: TGCAGTGCTCAGAGTTACAGTTTCTCCTACAATGAGCAGTTCTTC.

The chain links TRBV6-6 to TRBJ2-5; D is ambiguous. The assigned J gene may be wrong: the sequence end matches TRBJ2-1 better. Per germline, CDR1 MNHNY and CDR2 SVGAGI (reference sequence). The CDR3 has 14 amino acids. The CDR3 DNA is TGTGCCAGCAGCCCCCCGGCGGCTCACAATGAGCAGTTCTTC. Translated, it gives CASSPPAAHNEQFF.

The CDR3 sequence is CASSYSKTGANRGEKLFF. In DNA form, the CDR3 reads TGTGCCAGCAGTTACTCGAAGACTGGGGCGAACAGGGGTGAAAAACTGTTTTTT. The chain employs TRBV6-5 and TRBJ1-4, with 7 bases that match TRBD1. The CDR3 is 18 residues long. Germline V gene sequence: CDR1 MNHEY, CDR2 SVGAGI. V gave up 0 bases and J gave up 7 bases; unmatched junction bases: 14.

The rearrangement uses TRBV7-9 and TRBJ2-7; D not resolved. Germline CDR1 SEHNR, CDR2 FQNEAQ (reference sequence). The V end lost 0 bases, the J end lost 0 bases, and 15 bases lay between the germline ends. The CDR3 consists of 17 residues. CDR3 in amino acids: CASSLALLDSYSYEQYF. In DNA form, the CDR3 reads TGTGCCAGCAGCTTAGCGCTTCTAGATTCTTACTCCTACGAGCAGTACTTC.

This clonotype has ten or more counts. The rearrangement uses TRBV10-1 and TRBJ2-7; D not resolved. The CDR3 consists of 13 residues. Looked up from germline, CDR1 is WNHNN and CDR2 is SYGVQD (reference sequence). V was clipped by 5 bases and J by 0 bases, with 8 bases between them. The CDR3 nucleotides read TGCGCCAGCAGTCGACCGGACTCCTACGAGCAGTACTTC. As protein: CASSRPDSYEQYF.

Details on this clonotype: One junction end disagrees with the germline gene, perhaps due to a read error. Written as DNA, the CDR3 is TGTGCCAACTCACCGAATGCTCAGGGGGCGGAACAGCCCCAGCATTTT. Translated, it gives CANSPNAQGAEQPQHF. V and J are TRBV18 and TRBJ1-5; 8 bases are shared with TRBD1. CDR3 size: 16 residues. Germline values: CDR1 KGHSH, CDR2 LQKENI.

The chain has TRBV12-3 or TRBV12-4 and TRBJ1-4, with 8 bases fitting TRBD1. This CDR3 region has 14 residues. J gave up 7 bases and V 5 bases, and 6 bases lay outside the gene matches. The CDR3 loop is CASSPRTGSEKLFF. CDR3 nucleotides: TGTGCCAGCAGTCCCCGGACAGGGAGTGAAAAACTGTTTTTT.

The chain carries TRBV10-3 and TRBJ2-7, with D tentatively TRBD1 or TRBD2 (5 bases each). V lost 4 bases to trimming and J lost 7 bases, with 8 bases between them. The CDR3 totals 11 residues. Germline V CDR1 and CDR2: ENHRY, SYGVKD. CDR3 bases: TGTGCCATCAGTGGGGGGAGTGAGCAGTACTTC. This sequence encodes CAISGGSEQYF.

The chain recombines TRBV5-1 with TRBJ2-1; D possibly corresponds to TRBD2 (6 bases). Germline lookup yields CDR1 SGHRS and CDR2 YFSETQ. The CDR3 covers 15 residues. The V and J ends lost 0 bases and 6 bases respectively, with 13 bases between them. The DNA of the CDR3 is TGCGCCAGCAGCTTGGCCGCGGGACTTTCCAATGAGCAGTTCTTC. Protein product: CASSLAAGLSNEQFF.

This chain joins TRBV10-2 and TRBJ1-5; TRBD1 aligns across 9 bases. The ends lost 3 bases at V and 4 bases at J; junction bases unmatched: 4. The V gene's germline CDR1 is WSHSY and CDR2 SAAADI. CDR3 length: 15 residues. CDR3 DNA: TGCGCCAGCAGTGACCCCGGGACAGGGAATCAGCCCCAGCATTTT. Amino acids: CASSDPGTGNQPQHF.

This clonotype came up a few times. CDR3 protein: CASSSLREQYF. The DNA for the CDR3 is TGTGCCAGCAGTTCACTCCGTGAGCAGTACTTC. The chain combines TRBV28 with TRBJ2-7; D is unclear. The V gene's germline CDR1 is MDHEN and CDR2 SYDVKM. The CDR3 is 11 amino acids. V gave up 4 bases and J gave up 7 bases, with 8 bases separating them.

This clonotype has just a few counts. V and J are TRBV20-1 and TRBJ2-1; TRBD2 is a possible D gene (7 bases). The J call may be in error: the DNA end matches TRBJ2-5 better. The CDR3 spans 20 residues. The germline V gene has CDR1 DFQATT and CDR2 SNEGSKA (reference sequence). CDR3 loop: CSAINQQGRVGRGVQETQYF. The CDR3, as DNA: TGCAGTGCTATAAACCAACAGGGTAGGGTTGGCCGGGGGGTCCAAGAGACCCAGTACTTC.

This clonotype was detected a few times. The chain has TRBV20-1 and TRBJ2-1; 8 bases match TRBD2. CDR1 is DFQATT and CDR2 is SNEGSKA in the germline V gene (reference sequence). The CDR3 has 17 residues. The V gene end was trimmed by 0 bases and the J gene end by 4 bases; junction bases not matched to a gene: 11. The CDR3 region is CSARDSGGANPYNEQFF. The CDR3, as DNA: TGCAGTGCTAGAGATTCGGGGGGGGCCAATCCGTACAATGAGCAGTTCTTC.

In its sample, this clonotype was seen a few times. The CDR3 region has the DNA TGCGCCAGCAGCCTCGGGCCCACTGCCTACGAGCAGTACTTC. Its translation: CASSLGPTAYEQYF. This chain links TRBV5-1 with TRBJ2-1; D is ambiguous. The DNA end lines up better with TRBJ2-7; the J call may be wrong. The CDR3 is 14 amino acids. The germline gives CDR1 SGHRS, CDR2 YFSETQ.

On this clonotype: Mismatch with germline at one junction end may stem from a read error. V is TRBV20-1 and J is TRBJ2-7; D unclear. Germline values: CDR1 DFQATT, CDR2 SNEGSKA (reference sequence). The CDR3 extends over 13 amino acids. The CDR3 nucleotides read TGCAGTGCTAGAGACGTAAACTCCTACGTGCAGTACTTC. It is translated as CSARDVNSYVQYF.

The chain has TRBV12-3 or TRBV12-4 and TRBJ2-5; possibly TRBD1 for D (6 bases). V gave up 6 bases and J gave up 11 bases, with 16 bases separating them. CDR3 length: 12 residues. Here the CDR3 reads CASSRPGAEQYF. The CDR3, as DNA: TGTGCCAGCAGCCGACCAGGGGCTGAGCAGTACTTC.

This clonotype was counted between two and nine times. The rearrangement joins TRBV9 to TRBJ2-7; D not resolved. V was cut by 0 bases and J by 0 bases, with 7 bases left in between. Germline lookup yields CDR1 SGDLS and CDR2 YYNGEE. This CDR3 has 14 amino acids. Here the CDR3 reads CASSVGIPSYEQYF. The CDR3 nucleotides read TGTGCCAGCAGCGTAGGGATACCCTCCTACGAGCAGTACTTC.